This T cell receptor (beta chain) appears in the sequencing data of a study of control samples from healthy donors and cancer patients. Only in-frame clones appear in the TCRdb table, and some are missing; sequencing was by immunoSEQ multiplex PCR. The table lists 150,000 to 200,000 clones, 94% of them singletons, with over 1.3% in the top ten. This clone was observed once. Germline lookup yields CDR1 SEHNR and CDR2 FQNEAQ (reference sequence). The V end was cut by 5 bases, the J end by 6 bases, with 12 bases between. The CDR3 is 13 residues long. The sequence was collected from a woman aged 18-35 years in good health. Sequences were obtained from blood. The chain is built from TRBV7-9 and TRBJ2-3, with D possibly TRBD2 on 5 matching bases. CDR3 DNA sequence: TGTGCCAGCAGCCCGGCGGGTGAGGATACGCAGTATTTT. Translating it yields CASSPAGEDTQYF. Together with reference TRBV7-9 and TRBJ2-3, the CDR3 gives the full variable domain: DTGVSQNPRHKITKRGQNVTFRCDPISEHNRLYWYRQTLGQGPEFLTYFQNEAQLEKSRLLSDRFSAERPKGSFSTLEIQRTEQGDSAMYLCASSPAGEDTQYFGPGTRLTVL.